These 30 T cell receptor beta chains came from one sample sequenced in a study of cytomegalovirus exposure and HLA in healthy donors. PCR primers comprised 60 Vbeta and 13 Jbeta primers. The assay was immunoSEQ multiplex PCR, and TCRdb's table has in-frame clones only and misses some. The sample lists fewer than 150,000 clones, more than 70% occurring once. The specimen sequenced was PBMCs. These receptors originate from a man aged 45 to 65 in good health and CMV-seropositive.

The genes are TRBV11-3 and TRBJ2-3; 11 positions agree with TRBD2. Per the germline V gene, CDR1 is SGHNT and CDR2 is YENEEA. This CDR3 is 16 amino acids long. Trimming at V came to 4 bases and at J to 0 bases, leaving 3 bases not matched to a gene. The CDR3 coding sequence is TGTGCCAGCAGCTCGGGACTAGCGGCCAGCACAGATACGCAGTATTTT. Its translation is CASSSGLAASTDTQYF.

In DNA, the CDR3 is TGTGCCAGTAGTGAGACCGGGACAGGCCAAGAGACCCAGTACTTC. Translated, it gives CASSETGTGQETQYF. The J gene is TRBJ2-5, the V gene TRBV19, with 8 bases fitting TRBD1. J was trimmed by 1 base and V by 5 bases; bases with no gene match: 6. The CDR3 runs 15 residues. Germline loops: CDR1 LNHDA, CDR2 SQIVND (reference sequence). Looking up the rest from reference TRBV19 and TRBJ2-5 gives the full variable domain: DGGITQSPKYLFRKEGQNVTLSCEQNLNHDAMYWYRQDPGQGLRLIYYSQIVNDFQKGDIAEGYSVSREKKESFPLTVTSAQKNPTAFYLCASSETGTGQETQYFGPGTRLLVL.

The chain recombines TRBV10-2 with TRBJ1-1; maybe TRBD1 (5 bases). Germline V gives CDR1 WSHSY, CDR2 SAAADI. Deletions cut 7 bases from V and 0 bases from J, with 9 bases between. The CDR3 is 13 residues long. The CDR3 nucleotides read TGCGCCAGCACGTCAGGGATGAACACTGAAGCTTTCTTT. Its protein product is CASTSGMNTEAFF.

V usage is TRBV10-3 and J usage is TRBJ2-5; 11 bases map to TRBD2. TRBJ2-7 explains the end of the DNA better; the J call may be wrong. CDR1 and CDR2 (germline): ENHRY, SYGVKD. This CDR3 is 15 amino acids long. The CDR3 nucleotides read TGTGCCATCAGTGAGGCTAGCGGGAGGATCCACGAGCAGTACTTC. Residues: CAISEASGRIHEQYF.

This clone has only a few counts. The gene calls are TRBV2 and TRBJ1-4; TRBD1 matches 10 bases. The CDR3 length is 17 residues. Germline-derived CDR1 and CDR2 are SNHLY and FYNNEI. V shed 6 bases, J shed 8 bases, and the junction held 15 bases outside the gene matches. The CDR3 DNA sequence: TGTGCCAGCAGGCTTCGAGGGACAGGGGTGAGGGGGGAAAAACTGTTTTTT. Residues: CASRLRGTGVRGEKLFF.

This clone has more than one count but fewer than ten. This chain joins TRBV9 and TRBJ1-2; tentative D call: TRBD1 (6 bases). Between the trimmed V and J ends, which lost 0 bases and 4 bases, there was a span of 19 bases. This CDR3 region has 17 residues. CDR1 is SGDLS, CDR2 YYNGEE, per germline. CDR3 coding DNA: TGTGCCAGCAGCGTAGCGAATAGGACAGCGTTACCCTATGGCTACACCTTC. Its protein is CASSVANRTALPYGYTF.

V gene TRBV5-1 combines with J gene TRBJ2-1; D is uncertain. Germline V CDR1 and CDR2: SGHRS, YFSETQ. Trimming cost V 8 bases and J 0 bases, with 9 bases left between them. The CDR3 totals 13 residues. The CDR3 loop reads CASYISSYNEQFF. CDR3 nucleotide sequence: TGCGCCAGTTACATAAGCTCCTACAATGAGCAGTTCTTC.

This clone was detected once. The V call is TRBV6-1, the J call TRBJ2-1, with 9 bases identical to TRBD2. The germline gives CDR1 MNHNS, CDR2 SASEGT. The V gene end was trimmed by 3 bases and the J gene end by 2 bases; junction bases not matched to a gene: 5. The length of the CDR3 is 16 residues. CDR3 amino acids: CASSDASGAPYNEQFF. CDR3 nucleotides: TGTGCCAGCAGTGATGCTAGCGGGGCCCCCTACAATGAGCAGTTCTTC.

This clone was seen a single time. The gene calls are TRBV7-8 and TRBJ2-5; D not resolved. The CDR3 extends over 12 amino acids. V dropped 1 base and J dropped 4 bases, with 4 bases sitting between them. CDR1 and CDR2 from the germline V gene are SGHVS and FQNEAQ. This chain's CDR3 is CASSLVIETQYF. Written as DNA, the CDR3 is TGTGCCAGCAGCTTAGTTATAGAGACCCAGTACTTC.

The chain recombines TRBV6-6 with TRBJ1-2, with a tentative D call TRBD1 (6 bases). This CDR3 has 13 amino acids. Trimming shortened V by 0 bases and J by 7 bases, and 9 bases separated the two germline ends. CDR1 is MNHNY and CDR2 is SVGAGI in the germline V gene (reference sequence). Written as DNA, the CDR3 is TGTGCCAGCAGTTACTCAGCGGGGGCTGGCTACACCTTC. Its protein product is CASSYSAGAGYTF.

The rearrangement links TRBV2 to TRBJ1-1, with D unresolved. The CDR3 covers 16 residues. V was cut by 4 bases and J by 1 base, with 16 bases left in between. Germline loops: CDR1 SNHLY, CDR2 FYNNEI. CDR3 bases: TGTGCCAGCAGTGCCCCGGAGACTCTCGGGAACACTGAAGCTTTCTTT. This codes for CASSAPETLGNTEAFF.

This clone was observed a handful of times. The CDR3 region has the DNA TGCGCCAGCAGCCAAGGATCAGGCACTGAAGCTTTCTTT. It codes for CASSQGSGTEAFF. V gene TRBV5-1 combines with J gene TRBJ1-1, with D hard to call. The CDR3 spans 13 residues. Germline V lookup: CDR1 SGHRS, CDR2 YFSETQ. Trimming shortened V by 4 bases and J by 4 bases, and 11 bases separated the two germline ends.

The J gene is TRBJ2-1, the V gene TRBV7-9; D is unclear. Between the trimmed V and J ends, which lost 0 bases and 9 bases, there was a span of 9 bases. The V gene's germline CDR1 is SEHNR and CDR2 FQNEAQ (reference sequence). This CDR3 has 13 amino acids. The CDR3 region is CASSLALSREQFF. For the CDR3, the DNA is TGTGCCAGCAGCTTAGCGCTGAGTCGTGAGCAGTTCTTC. The entire variable domain, with the rest obtained from reference TRBV7-9 and TRBJ2-1, is as follows: DTGVSQNPRHKITKRGQNVTFRCDPISEHNRLYWYRQTLGQGPEFLTYFQNEAQLEKSRLLSDRFSAERPKGSFSTLEIQRTEQGDSAMYLCASSLALSREQFFGPGTRLTVL.

The chain uses TRBV27 and TRBJ2-7; 9 bases are a match to TRBD2. Germline V gene sequence: CDR1 MNHEY, CDR2 SMNVEV (reference sequence). The V segment lost 4 bases and the J segment 2 bases; nucleotides outside the gene matches: 6. The CDR3 sequence is 15 residues long. CDR3 residues: CASSSVAGGTYEQYF. The DNA of the CDR3 is TGTGCCAGCAGTTCTGTGGCGGGAGGGACCTACGAGCAGTACTTC.

This chain joins TRBV4-1 and TRBJ2-7; D not resolved. V was trimmed by 1 base and J by 2 bases, leaving 12 bases between them. The CDR3 runs to 15 residues. CDR1 and CDR2 (germline): MGHRA, YSYEKL. This CDR3 is CASSQGSGTPYEQYF. The CDR3 region has the DNA TGCGCCAGCAGCCAAGGTTCAGGAACTCCCTACGAGCAGTACTTC.

The V call is TRBV4-1, the J call TRBJ2-3; 9 nucleotides align to TRBD2. Germline V lookup: CDR1 MGHRA, CDR2 YSYEKL. This CDR3 is built from 18 residues. After removal of 2 bases from V and 0 bases from J, the junction contained 9 bases not matched to a gene. DNA for the CDR3: TGCGCCAGCAGCCAATCCGCCTCTAGCGGGACTAGCACAGATACGCAGTATTTT. This codes for CASSQSASSGTSTDTQYF.

The rearrangement joins TRBV6-5 to TRBJ1-4; maybe TRBD1 (5 bases). Trimming removed 1 base from V and 8 bases from J, with 17 bases in between. There are 16 residues in the CDR3. CDR1 MNHEY and CDR2 SVGAGI come from the germline V gene. The CDR3: CASSYWAGTEGEKLFF. The CDR3 nucleotides are TGTGCCAGCAGTTACTGGGCCGGGACGGAGGGCGAAAAACTGTTTTTT.

The chain combines TRBV19 with TRBJ1-2, with 11 bases that match TRBD1. The CDR3 is 15 residues long. The V and J ends lost 8 bases and 4 bases, in that order; junction bases with no gene match: 9. Germline CDR1 LNHDA, CDR2 SQIVND (reference sequence). CDR3 sequence: CASSSGTGGSYGYTF. CDR3 in DNA: TGTGCCAGTTCGTCCGGGACAGGGGGAAGCTATGGCTACACCTTC.

This CDR3 is CASVGGFKNIQYF. DNA of the CDR3: TGTGCCAGCGTGGGGGGATTCAAAAACATTCAGTACTTC. The V gene is TRBV28, the J gene TRBJ2-4; a weak D match, TRBD2 (6 bases). Looked up from germline, CDR1 is MDHEN and CDR2 is SYDVKM. V was clipped by 8 bases and J by 3 bases, with 11 bases between them. The CDR3 sequence is 13 residues long.

V gene TRBV10-3 combines with J gene TRBJ2-5, with TRBD2 identical over 9 bases. V was pared by 6 bases and J by 7 bases, with 6 bases of the junction left unmatched. The CDR3 sequence is 13 residues long. Germline V gene sequence: CDR1 ENHRY, CDR2 SYGVKD. In DNA, the CDR3 is TGTGCCATCAGGGGGACTAGCTCGGGGACCCAGTACTTC. The encoded protein is CAIRGTSSGTQYF.

This rearrangement joins TRBV4-1 to TRBJ1-2; 8 positions agree with TRBD1. CDR1 is MGHRA and CDR2 is YSYEKL in the germline V gene. Losses at the gene ends were 4 bases for V and 0 bases for J; bases not matched to a gene: 7. The CDR3 is made up of 16 amino acids. In nucleotides, the CDR3 is TGCGCCAGCAGCCGACAGGACAGGGATACTAACTATGGCTACACCTTC. It is translated as CASSRQDRDTNYGYTF.

V is TRBV7-9 and J is TRBJ2-1; no reliable D call. The V end lost 1 base, the J end lost 15 bases, and 10 bases lay between the germline ends. The CDR3 extends over 11 amino acids. The germline gives CDR1 SEHNR, CDR2 FQNEAQ (reference sequence). The CDR3 DNA reads TGTGCCAGCAGCTTAGACAGTCCCCCGTTCTTC. Translation gives CASSLDSPPFF. Full variable domain (rest looked up from reference TRBV7-9 and TRBJ2-1): DTGVSQNPRHKITKRGQNVTFRCDPISEHNRLYWYRQTLGQGPEFLTYFQNEAQLEKSRLLSDRFSAERPKGSFSTLEIQRTEQGDSAMYLCASSLDSPPFFGPGTRLTVL.

This clone showed up just once. This sequence joins TRBV4-1 and TRBJ1-3; tentative D call: TRBD1 (5 bases). Germline loops: CDR1 MGHRA, CDR2 YSYEKL. Trimming removed 1 base from V and 2 bases from J, with 15 bases in between. The CDR3 covers 17 residues. The CDR3 DNA reads as TGCGCCAGCAGCCAAGTGCAGGGAAAAAGTGCTGGAAACACCATATATTTT. This translates into CASSQVQGKSAGNTIYF.

V and J are TRBV10-2 and TRBJ2-5; 8 bases map to TRBD2. The V gene end was trimmed by 8 bases and the J gene end by 5 bases; junction bases not matched to a gene: 13. The CDR3 totals 15 residues. Germline CDR1 and CDR2: WSHSY and SAAADI. This CDR3 is CASGSGGQPGETQYF. In DNA form, the CDR3 reads TGCGCCAGCGGGAGCGGGGGTCAGCCGGGTGAGACCCAGTACTTC.

This clone has a handful of counts. J is TRBJ2-1 and V is TRBV5-6; D is unclear. The length of the CDR3 is 14 residues. CDR1 is SGHDT and CDR2 is YYEEEE in the germline V gene. Trimming shortened V by 0 bases and J by 6 bases, and 10 bases separated the two germline ends. CDR3 bases: TGTGCCAGCAGCTTGGACAGTACCTTCAATGAGCAGTTCTTC. Translated, it gives CASSLDSTFNEQFF.

In its sample, this clone was seen a few times. The V gene is TRBV9, the J gene TRBJ2-3, with TRBD1 matching over 7 bases. The V segment lost 4 bases and the J segment 2 bases; nucleotides outside the gene matches: 10. The CDR3 covers 16 residues. The germline gives CDR1 SGDLS, CDR2 YYNGEE. The CDR3 DNA sequence: TGTGCCAGCAGCCCGCGGACAGGAGCAACCACAGATACGCAGTATTTT. As protein: CASSPRTGATTDTQYF.

The gene calls are TRBV18 and TRBJ1-5, with 11 nucleotides matching TRBD1. Germline-derived CDR1 and CDR2 are KGHSH and LQKENI. The trim removed 3 bases at V and 6 bases at J, leaving 7 bases unmatched. CDR3 length equals 16 residues. Here the CDR3 DNA reads TGTGCCAGCTCACCGTCCGGGACAGGGGGAGGTCAGCCCCAGCATTTT. Protein sequence: CASSPSGTGGGQPQHF.

The chain has TRBV28 and TRBJ1-1; the match to TRBD1 covers 7 bases. Looked up from germline, CDR1 is MDHEN and CDR2 is SYDVKM. The CDR3 is 14 amino acids. The V and J ends lost 6 bases and 0 bases, in that order; junction bases with no gene match: 4. The chain's CDR3 is CASSVGGLNTEAFF. The CDR3 DNA is TGTGCCAGCAGCGTAGGGGGCCTGAACACTGAAGCTTTCTTT. The whole variable domain, remainder taken from reference TRBV28 and TRBJ1-1, is DVKVTQSSRYLVKRTGEKVFLECVQDMDHENMFWYRQDPGLGLRLIYFSYDVKMKEKGDIPEGYSVSREKKERFSLILESASTNQTSMYLCASSVGGLNTEAFFGQGTRLTVV.

This clone was counted between two and nine times. The rearrangement joins TRBV10-3 to TRBJ2-7; D is ambiguous. This CDR3 region has 14 residues. In germline, CDR1 is ENHRY, CDR2 SYGVKD. Trimming removed 11 bases from V and 1 base from J, with 18 bases in between. The CDR3 DNA sequence: TGTGCCTCGACTCTTTCAGAGGATTCCTACGAGCAGTACTTC. It is translated as CASTLSEDSYEQYF.

CDR3 sequence reads: CASSLVRGEATNEKLFF. DNA of the CDR3: TGCGCCAGCAGCTTGGTACGGGGTGAAGCAACTAATGAAAAACTGTTTTTT. The chain links TRBV5-1 to TRBJ1-4; D ambiguous. Trimming took off 0 bases at V and 0 bases at J, with 12 bases between the two ends. There are 17 residues in the CDR3. Germline lookup yields CDR1 SGHRS and CDR2 YFSETQ. Full variable domain (remainder filled in from reference TRBV5-1 and TRBJ1-4): KAGVTQTPRYLIKTRGQQVTLSCSPISGHRSVSWYQQTPGQGLQFLFEYFSETQRNKGNFPGRFSGRQFSNSRSEMNVSTLELGDSALYLCASSLVRGEATNEKLFFGSGTQLSVL.